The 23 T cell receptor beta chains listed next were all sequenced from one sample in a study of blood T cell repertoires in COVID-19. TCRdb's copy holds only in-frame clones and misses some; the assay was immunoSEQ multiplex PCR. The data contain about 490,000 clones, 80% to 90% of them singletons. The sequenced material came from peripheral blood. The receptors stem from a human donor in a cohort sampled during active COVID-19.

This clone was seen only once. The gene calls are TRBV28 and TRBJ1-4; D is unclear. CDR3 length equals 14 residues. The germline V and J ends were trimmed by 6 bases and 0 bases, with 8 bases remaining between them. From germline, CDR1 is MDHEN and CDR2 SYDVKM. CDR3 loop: CASRREATNEKLFF. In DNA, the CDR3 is TGTGCCAGCAGACGAGAGGCAACTAATGAAAAACTGTTTTTT.

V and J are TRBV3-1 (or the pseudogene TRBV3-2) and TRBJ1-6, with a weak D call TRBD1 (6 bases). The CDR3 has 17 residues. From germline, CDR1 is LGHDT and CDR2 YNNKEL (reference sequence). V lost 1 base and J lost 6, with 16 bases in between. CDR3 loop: CASSQVGQPLLNSPLHF. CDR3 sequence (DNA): TGTGCCAGCAGCCAAGTAGGACAGCCACTCCTTAATTCACCCCTCCACTTT.

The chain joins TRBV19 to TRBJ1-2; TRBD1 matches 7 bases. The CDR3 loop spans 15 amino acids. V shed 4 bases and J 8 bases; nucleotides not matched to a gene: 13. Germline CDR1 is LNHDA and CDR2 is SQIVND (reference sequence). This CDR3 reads CASSRQGGHESGYTF. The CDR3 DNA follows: TGTGCCAGTAGTAGACAGGGTGGTCATGAGAGCGGCTACACCTTC.

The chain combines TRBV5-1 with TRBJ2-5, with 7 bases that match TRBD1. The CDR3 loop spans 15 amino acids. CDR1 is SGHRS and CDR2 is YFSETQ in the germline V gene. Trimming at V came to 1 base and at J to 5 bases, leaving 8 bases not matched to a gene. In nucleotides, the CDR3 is TGCGCCAGCAGCTTGATAACAGGGGCAACGGAGACCCAGTACTTC. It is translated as CASSLITGATETQYF. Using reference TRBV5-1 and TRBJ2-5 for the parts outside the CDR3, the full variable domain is KAGVTQTPRYLIKTRGQQVTLSCSPISGHRSVSWYQQTPGQGLQFLFEYFSETQRNKGNFPGRFSGRQFSNSRSEMNVSTLELGDSALYLCASSLITGATETQYFGPGTRLLVL.

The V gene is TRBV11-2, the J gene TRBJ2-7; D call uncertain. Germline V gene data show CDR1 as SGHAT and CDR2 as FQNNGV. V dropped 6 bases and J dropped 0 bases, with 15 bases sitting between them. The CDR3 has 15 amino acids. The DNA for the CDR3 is TGTGCCAGCAGTTACGTGAGAGATCCCTCCTACGAGCAGTACTTC. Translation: CASSYVRDPSYEQYF.

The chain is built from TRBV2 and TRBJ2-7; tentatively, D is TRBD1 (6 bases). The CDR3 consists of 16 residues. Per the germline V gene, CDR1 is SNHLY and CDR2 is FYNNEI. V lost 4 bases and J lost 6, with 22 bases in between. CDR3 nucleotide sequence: TGTGCCAGCAGTGCCCCGCCACTCTGGACAGTTCGCGAGCAGTACTTC. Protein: CASSAPPLWTVREQYF.

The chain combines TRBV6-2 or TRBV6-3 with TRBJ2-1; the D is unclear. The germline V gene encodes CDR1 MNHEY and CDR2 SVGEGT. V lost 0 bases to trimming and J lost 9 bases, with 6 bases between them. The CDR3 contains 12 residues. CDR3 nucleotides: TGTGCCAGCAGTTACTCCCGAGCTGAGCAGTTCTTC. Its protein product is CASSYSRAEQFF.

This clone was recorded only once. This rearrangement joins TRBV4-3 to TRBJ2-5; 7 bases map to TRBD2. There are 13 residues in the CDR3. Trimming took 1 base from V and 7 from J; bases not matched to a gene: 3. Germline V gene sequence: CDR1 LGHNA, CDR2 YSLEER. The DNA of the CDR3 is TGCGCCAGCAGCCAAGTACCGGGGGGGACCCAGTACTTC. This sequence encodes CASSQVPGGTQYF.

Written as DNA, the CDR3 is TGTGCCAGCAGCTCAGTTGCGGGTAGCACAGATACGCAGTATTTT. This translates into CASSSVAGSTDTQYF. The V gene is TRBV7-3, the J gene TRBJ2-3; D perhaps matches TRBD2 (5 bases). The CDR3 covers 15 residues. Germline V gene lookup returns CDR1 SGHTA and CDR2 FQGTGA. The ends were cut back, 4 bases at V and 0 bases at J, with 11 bases in the middle.

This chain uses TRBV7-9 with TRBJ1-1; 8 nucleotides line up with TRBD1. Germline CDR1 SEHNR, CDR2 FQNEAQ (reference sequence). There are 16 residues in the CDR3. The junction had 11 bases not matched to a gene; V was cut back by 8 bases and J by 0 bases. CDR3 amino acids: CASRGQGTIMNTEAFF. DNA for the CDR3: TGTGCCAGCCGTGGACAGGGTACGATAATGAACACTGAAGCTTTCTTT.

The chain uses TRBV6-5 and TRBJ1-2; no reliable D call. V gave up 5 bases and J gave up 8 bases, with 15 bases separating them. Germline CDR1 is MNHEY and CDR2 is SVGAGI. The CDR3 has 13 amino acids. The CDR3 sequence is CASSPDTVNGYTF. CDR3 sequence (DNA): TGTGCCAGCAGTCCTGACACGGTTAACGGCTACACCTTC.

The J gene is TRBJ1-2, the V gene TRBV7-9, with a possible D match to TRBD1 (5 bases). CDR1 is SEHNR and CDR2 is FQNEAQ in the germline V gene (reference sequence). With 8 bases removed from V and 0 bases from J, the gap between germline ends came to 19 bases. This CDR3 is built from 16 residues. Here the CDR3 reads CASHSTENYPNYGYTF. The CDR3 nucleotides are TGTGCCAGCCACTCGACAGAAAACTACCCTAACTATGGCTACACCTTC.

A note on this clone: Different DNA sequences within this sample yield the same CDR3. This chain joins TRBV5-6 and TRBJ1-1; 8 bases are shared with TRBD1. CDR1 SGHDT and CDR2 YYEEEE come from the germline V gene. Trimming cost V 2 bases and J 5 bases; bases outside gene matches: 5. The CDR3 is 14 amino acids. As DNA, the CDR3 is TGTGCCAGCAGCTTCCAGGGGGCTAAAACTGAAGCTTTCTTT. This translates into CASSFQGAKTEAFF.

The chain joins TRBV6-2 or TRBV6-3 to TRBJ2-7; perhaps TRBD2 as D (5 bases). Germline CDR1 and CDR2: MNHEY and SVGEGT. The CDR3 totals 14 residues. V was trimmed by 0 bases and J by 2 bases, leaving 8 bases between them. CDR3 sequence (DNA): TGTGCCAGCAGTTACTCGCAACTAGCCTACGAGCAGTACTTC. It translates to CASSYSQLAYEQYF.

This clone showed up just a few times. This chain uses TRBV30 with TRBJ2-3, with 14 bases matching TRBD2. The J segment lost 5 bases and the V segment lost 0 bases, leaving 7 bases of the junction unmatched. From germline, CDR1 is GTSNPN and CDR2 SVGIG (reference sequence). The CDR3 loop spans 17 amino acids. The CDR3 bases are TGTGCCTGGAGTGTCCTTCGGACTAGCGGGAGGATAGATACGCAGTATTTT. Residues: CAWSVLRTSGRIDTQYF.

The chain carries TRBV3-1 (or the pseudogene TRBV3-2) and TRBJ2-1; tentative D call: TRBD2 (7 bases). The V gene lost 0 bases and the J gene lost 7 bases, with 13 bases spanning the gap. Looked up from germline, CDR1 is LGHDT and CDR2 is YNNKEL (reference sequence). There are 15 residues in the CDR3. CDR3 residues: CASSQDWGRGNEQFF. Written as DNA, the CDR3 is TGTGCCAGCAGCCAAGATTGGGGGAGGGGGAATGAGCAGTTCTTC.

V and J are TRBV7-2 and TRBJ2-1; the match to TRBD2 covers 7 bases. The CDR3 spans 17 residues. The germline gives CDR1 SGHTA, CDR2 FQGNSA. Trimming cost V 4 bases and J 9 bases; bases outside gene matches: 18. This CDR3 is CASSSDSASGTRGEQFF. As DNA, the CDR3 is TGTGCCAGCAGCTCCGATAGTGCTAGCGGAACAAGGGGTGAGCAGTTCTTC.

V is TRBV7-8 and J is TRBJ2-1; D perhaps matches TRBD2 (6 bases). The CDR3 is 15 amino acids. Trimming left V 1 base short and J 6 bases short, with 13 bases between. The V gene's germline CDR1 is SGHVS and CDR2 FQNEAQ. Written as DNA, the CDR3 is TGTGCCAGCAGCTTAGAAGGACTAACCTTCAATGAGCAGTTCTTC. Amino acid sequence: CASSLEGLTFNEQFF.

The CDR3 spells CASSYGGQGQGQPQHF. The CDR3, as DNA: TGTGCCAGCAGTTACGGGGGACAGGGGCAGGGTCAGCCCCAGCATTTT. The chain links TRBV6-2 or TRBV6-3 to TRBJ1-5; 10 bases map to TRBD1. Looked up from germline, CDR1 is MNHEY and CDR2 is SVGEGT. There are 16 residues in the CDR3. V lost 2 bases and J lost 6; bases outside the gene matches: 7.

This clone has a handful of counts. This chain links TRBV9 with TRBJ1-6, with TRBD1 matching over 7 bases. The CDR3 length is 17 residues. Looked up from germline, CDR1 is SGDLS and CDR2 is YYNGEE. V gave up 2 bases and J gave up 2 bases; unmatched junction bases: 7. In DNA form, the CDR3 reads TGTGCCAGCAGCGTCTTCGACAGGGCGGCCTATAATTCACCCCTCCACTTT. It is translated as CASSVFDRAAYNSPLHF.

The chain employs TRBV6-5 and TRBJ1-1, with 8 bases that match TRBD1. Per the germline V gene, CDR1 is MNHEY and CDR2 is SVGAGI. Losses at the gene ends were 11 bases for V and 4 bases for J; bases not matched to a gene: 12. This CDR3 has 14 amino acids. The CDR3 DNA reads TGTGCCGGACGACAGGGGTTCACTAGCACTGAAGCTTTCTTT. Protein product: CAGRQGFTSTEAFF.

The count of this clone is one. The CDR3 region is CATSERSPYRNTEAFF. CDR3 in DNA: TGTGCCACCAGTGAACGCTCTCCGTACAGGAACACTGAAGCTTTCTTT. The V gene is TRBV24-1, the J gene TRBJ1-1; no clear D. The V gene lost 4 bases and the J gene lost 1 base, with 15 bases spanning the gap. Germline CDR1 and CDR2: KGHDR and SFDVKD. The CDR3 has 16 residues.

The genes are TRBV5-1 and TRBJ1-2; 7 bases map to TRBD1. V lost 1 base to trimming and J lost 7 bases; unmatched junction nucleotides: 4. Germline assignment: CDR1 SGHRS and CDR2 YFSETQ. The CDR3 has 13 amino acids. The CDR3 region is CASSLTGDAGYTF. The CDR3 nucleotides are TGCGCCAGCAGCTTGACAGGGGATGCTGGCTACACCTTC.